This passage covers 7 T cell receptor beta chains from one sample sequenced in a study of shared clonotypes between healthy human individuals (TCRdb year 2020). Libraries were constructed by the immunoSEQ multiplex PCR assay. TCRdb obtained this table from immuneACCESS and retained in-frame rearrangements with V and J assigned. These tables miss some clones; where compared with another copy, unresolved V genes account for less than half of the shortfall, and the remainder is unexplained. The sample records roughly 700,000 clones, less than 85% of which are singletons. The ten largest clones add up to about 1.7% of the sample. Sequencing input: memory CD4+ T cells sorted from blood. What this sample's cell subset or site label stands for: CD45RA-negative fraction. The receptors shown here come from a woman in her thirties in good health.

The chain has TRBV25-1 and TRBJ2-5; D not certain. This CDR3 comprises 11 residues. The germline V gene encodes CDR1 MGHDK and CDR2 SYGVNS. V shed 5 bases and J shed 2 bases, with 3 bases lying between them. CDR3 DNA: TGTGCCAGCAGTCTTCAAGAGACCCAGTACTTC. Its protein is CASSLQETQYF.

The chain employs TRBV10-2 and TRBJ2-7; TRBD1 or TRBD2 may be the D gene (5 bases each). The CDR3 length is 14 residues. Germline CDR1 is WSHSY and CDR2 is SAAADI. The germline V and J ends were trimmed by 6 bases and 4 bases, with 16 bases remaining between them. In DNA form, the CDR3 reads TGCGCCAGCAGGGGGGACGGATGGGAGTACGAGCAGTACTTC. As protein: CASRGDGWEYEQYF.

The chain carries TRBV7-9 and TRBJ1-5; D ambiguous. The V end was cut by 5 bases, the J end by 9 bases, with 17 bases between. This CDR3 contains 14 residues. Germline V gene data show CDR1 as SEHNR and CDR2 as FQNEAQ (reference sequence). The CDR3 here is CASSPVSVLAPQHF. Here the CDR3 DNA reads TGTGCCAGCAGCCCCGTCTCCGTCCTGGCGCCCCAGCATTTT.

The V and J genes are TRBV28 and TRBJ2-7; D is perhaps TRBD1 (6 bases). CDR3 length: 14 residues. The V gene lost 6 bases and the J gene lost 4 bases, with 16 bases spanning the gap. Germline CDR1 is MDHEN and CDR2 is SYDVKM. In DNA, the CDR3 is TGTGCCAGCAGGAGACCGGACAGCTATTACGAGCAGTACTTC. Its protein product is CASRRPDSYYEQYF.

This chain connects TRBV19 to TRBJ1-3; D unresolved. Per germline, CDR1 LNHDA and CDR2 SQIVND (reference sequence). This CDR3 spans 14 amino acids. V gave up 4 bases and J gave up 1 base, with 8 bases separating them. The CDR3 sequence is CASSSEGSGNTIYF. In nucleotides, the CDR3 is TGTGCCAGTAGTAGTGAAGGTTCTGGAAACACCATATATTTT.

The chain carries TRBV5-1 and TRBJ2-2; no clear D. V was clipped by 0 bases and J by 5 bases, with 11 bases between them. CDR3 size: 15 residues. Per germline, CDR1 SGHRS and CDR2 YFSETQ. For the CDR3, the DNA is TGCGCCAGCAGCTTGGTACGGGTAACAACCGGGGAGCTGTTTTTT. Translation gives CASSLVRVTTGELFF.

This sequence joins TRBV15 and TRBJ2-3; 9 positions match TRBD2. V lost 3 bases and J lost 4; bases outside the gene matches: 8. The CDR3 is 16 residues long. Germline values: CDR1 LNHNV, CDR2 YYDKDF (reference sequence). The CDR3 here is CATSRSGLARADTQYF. In nucleotides, the CDR3 is TGTGCCACCAGCAGGAGTGGACTAGCGAGGGCAGATACGCAGTATTTT. The whole variable domain, filled in from reference TRBV15 and TRBJ2-3, reads DAMVIQNPRYQVTQFGKPVTLSCSQTLNHNVMYWYQQKSSQAPKLLFHYYDKDFNNEADTPDNFQSRRPNTSFCFLDIRSPGLGDTAMYLCATSRSGLARADTQYFGPGTRLTVL.